This T cell receptor (beta chain) originates from a study of cytomegalovirus exposure and HLA in healthy donors. Primers for the PCR totalled 60 Vbeta and 13 Jbeta. Clones were sequenced by immunoSEQ multiplex PCR, and TCRdb holds only the in-frame ones, with some missing. The table includes roughly 120,000 clones, about four fifths detected once. The ends lost 1 base at V and 8 bases at J; junction bases unmatched: 6. The CDR3 covers 15 residues. Germline V CDR1 and CDR2: ENHRY, SYGVKD. V usage is TRBV10-3 and J usage is TRBJ1-4; TRBD1 matches at 8 bases. This receptor was taken from a woman aged 18 to 35 in good health and CMV-seronegative. Sequenced sample: PBMCs. CDR3 residues: CAISEFDRGGEKLFF. In nucleotides, the CDR3 is TGTGCCATCAGTGAGTTCGACAGGGGCGGCGAAAAACTGTTTTTT.